The clone carrying this TCR beta chain was observed a single time. These data belong to a study of a mutant IDH1 vaccine in newly diagnosed glioma. Whole-study context: Sex among treated patients split around 62% male, around 40% female; mean age was roughly 42 years. The therapy given earlier, which was standard therapy, consisted of radiotherapy, temozolomide, or both, and most of the patients received both.

The data were produced by immunoSEQ multiplex PCR, yet TCRdb's version contains in-frame clones alone and is incomplete. The repertoire includes 50,000 or so clones, roughly 80% of them detected once, and roughly 18% sits in the top ten. The CDR3 runs 14 residues. CDR1 LNHNV and CDR2 YYDKDF come from the germline V gene (reference sequence). With V trimmed by 5 bases and J by 7 bases, 7 bases remained unmatched. Time point in this sample: baseline, week 1 (first vaccination visit). Indicated treatment: pre-vaccination baseline after standard-of-care therapy. The sequence derives from a man between 18 and 29 years old with glioma. Sequencing was performed on PBMCs, taken from a glioma patient treated with radiotherapy, temozolomide or both. V and J are TRBV15 and TRBJ2-1, with 8 bases matching TRBD2. CDR3 in amino acids: CATSGKRGRNEQFF. DNA for the CDR3: TGTGCCACCAGCGGAAAGCGGGGGAGGAATGAGCAGTTCTTC.